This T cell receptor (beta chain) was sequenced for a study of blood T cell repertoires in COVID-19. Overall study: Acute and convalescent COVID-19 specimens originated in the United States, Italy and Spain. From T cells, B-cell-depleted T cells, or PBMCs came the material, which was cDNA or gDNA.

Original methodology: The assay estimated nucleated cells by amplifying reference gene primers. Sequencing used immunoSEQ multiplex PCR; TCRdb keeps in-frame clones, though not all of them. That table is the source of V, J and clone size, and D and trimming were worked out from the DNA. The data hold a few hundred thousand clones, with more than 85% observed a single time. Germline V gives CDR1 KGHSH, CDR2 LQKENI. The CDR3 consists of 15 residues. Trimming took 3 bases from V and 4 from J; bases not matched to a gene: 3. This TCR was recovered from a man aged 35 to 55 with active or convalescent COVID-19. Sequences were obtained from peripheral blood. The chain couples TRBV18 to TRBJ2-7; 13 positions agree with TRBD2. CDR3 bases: TGTGCCAGCTCACCCGGGACTAGCGGGGAATACGAGCAGTACTTC. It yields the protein CASSPGTSGEYEQYF. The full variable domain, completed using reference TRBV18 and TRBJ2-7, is NAGVMQNPRHLVRRRGQEARLRCSPMKGHSHVYWYRQLPEEGLKFMVYLQKENIIDESGMPKERFSAEFPKEGPSILRIQQVVRGDSAAYFCASSPGTSGEYEQYFGPGTRLTVT.